This T cell receptor beta chain emerged from a study of T cells in localized non-small cell lung cancer. V lost 8 bases and J 2 bases, leaving 25 bases between the germline ends. CDR1 and CDR2 (germline): MDHEN, SYDVKM. This CDR3 region has 17 residues. The assay was immunoSEQ multiplex PCR, and TCRdb's table has in-frame clones only and misses some. Of over 70,000 clones in the sample, about nine tenths were seen once. This chain joins TRBV28 and TRBJ2-7; D may correspond to TRBD1 or TRBD2 (6 bases each). The sample consisted of peripheral blood, taken before any cancer treatment. This clonotype originated in a male donor aged 60 or over with stage III squamous cell lung carcinoma. This chain's CDR3 is CASSSGGWLAGAYEQYV. For the CDR3, the DNA is TGTGCCAGCTCCTCTGGGGGGTGGCTAGCAGGGGCCTACGAGCAGTACGTC.